This TCR beta chain emerged from a study of T cell responses to AZD1222 COVID-19 vaccine. With regard to this clone: The antigen is undetermined.

Generated by immunoSEQ multiplex PCR, the TCRdb table keeps only in-frame clones and is missing some. The repertoire consists of about 150,000 clones, with roughly 90% occurring once and the leading ten covering more than 1.2%. Study-level results: Seropositivity was recorded at baseline in only five to seven AZD1222 recipients. Mapped onto spike, vaccine-associated CD4 TCRs spanned it and were dominant at 160-218 and 743-854. Repertoire collection took place solely once the T cell response had peaked.

This receptor was taken from an adult in good health. Sequences were derived from peripheral blood, sampled on day 0 of AZD1222 vaccination.

DNA of the CDR3: TGTGCCAGCAGTCCAACTAAGGGACTCCCGGGGGCCGGGGAGCTGTTTTTT. As protein: CASSPTKGLPGAGELFF. This chain connects TRBV28 to TRBJ2-2, with D tentatively TRBD2 (6 bases). Germline CDR1 and CDR2: MDHEN and SYDVKM. Trimming removed 5 bases from V and 6 bases from J, with 22 bases in between. The CDR3 length is 17 residues.